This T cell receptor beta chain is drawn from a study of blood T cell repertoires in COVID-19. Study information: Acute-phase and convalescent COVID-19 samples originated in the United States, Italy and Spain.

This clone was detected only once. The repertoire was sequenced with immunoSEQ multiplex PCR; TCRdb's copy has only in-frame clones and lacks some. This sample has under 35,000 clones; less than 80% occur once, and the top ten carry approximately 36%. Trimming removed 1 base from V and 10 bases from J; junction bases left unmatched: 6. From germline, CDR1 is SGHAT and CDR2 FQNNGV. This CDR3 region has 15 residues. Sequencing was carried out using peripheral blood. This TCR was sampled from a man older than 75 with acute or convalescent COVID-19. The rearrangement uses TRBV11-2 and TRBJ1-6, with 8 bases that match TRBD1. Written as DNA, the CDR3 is TGTGCCAGCAGCTTAGCCGGGACAGGCCTCTCACCCCTCCACTTT. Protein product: CASSLAGTGLSPLHF.